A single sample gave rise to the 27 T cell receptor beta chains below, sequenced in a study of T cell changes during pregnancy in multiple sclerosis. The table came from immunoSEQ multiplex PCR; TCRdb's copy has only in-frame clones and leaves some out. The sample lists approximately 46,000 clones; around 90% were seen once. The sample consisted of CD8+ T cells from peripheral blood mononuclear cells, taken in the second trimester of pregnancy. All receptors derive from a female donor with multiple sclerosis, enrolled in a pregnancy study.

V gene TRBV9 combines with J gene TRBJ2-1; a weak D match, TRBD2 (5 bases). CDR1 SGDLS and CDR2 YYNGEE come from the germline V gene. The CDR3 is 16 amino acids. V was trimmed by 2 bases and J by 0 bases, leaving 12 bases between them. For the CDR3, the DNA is TGTGCCAGCAGCGTTTCCGGACTCCCCTCCTACAATGAGCAGTTCTTC. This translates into CASSVSGLPSYNEQFF. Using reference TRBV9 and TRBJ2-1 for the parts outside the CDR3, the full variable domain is DSGVTQTPKHLITATGQRVTLRCSPRSGDLSVYWYQQSLDQGLQFLIQYYNGEERAKGNILERFSAQQFPDLHSELNLSSLELGDSALYFCASSVSGLPSYNEQFFGPGTRLTVL.

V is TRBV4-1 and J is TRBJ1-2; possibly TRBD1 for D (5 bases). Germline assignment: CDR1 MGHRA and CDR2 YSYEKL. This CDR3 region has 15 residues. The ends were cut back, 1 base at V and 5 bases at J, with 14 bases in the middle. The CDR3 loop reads CASSQVGVPFYGYTF. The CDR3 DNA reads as TGCGCCAGCAGCCAAGTAGGGGTGCCGTTTTATGGCTACACCTTC.

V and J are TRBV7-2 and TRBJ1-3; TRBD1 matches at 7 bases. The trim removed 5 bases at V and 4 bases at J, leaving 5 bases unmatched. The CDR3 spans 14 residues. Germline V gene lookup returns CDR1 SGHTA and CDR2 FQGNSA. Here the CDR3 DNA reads TGTGCCAGCAGCACCGACAGGGCCGGAAACACCATATATTTT. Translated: CASSTDRAGNTIYF.

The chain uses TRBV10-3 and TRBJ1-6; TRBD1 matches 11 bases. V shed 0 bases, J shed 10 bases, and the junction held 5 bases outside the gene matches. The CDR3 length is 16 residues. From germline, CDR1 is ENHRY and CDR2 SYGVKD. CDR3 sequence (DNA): TGTGCCATCAGTGAGTCGGGGACAGGGGGAGGCTCACCCCTCCACTTT. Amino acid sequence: CAISESGTGGGSPLHF.

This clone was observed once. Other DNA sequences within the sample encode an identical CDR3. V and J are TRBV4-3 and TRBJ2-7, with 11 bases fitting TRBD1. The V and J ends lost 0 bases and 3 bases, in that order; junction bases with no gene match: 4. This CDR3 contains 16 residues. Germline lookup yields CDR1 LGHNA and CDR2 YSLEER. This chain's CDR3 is CASSQDWGTGGYEQYF. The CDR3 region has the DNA TGCGCCAGCAGCCAAGATTGGGGGACAGGGGGCTACGAGCAGTACTTC.

The DNA of the CDR3 is TGCGCCAGCAGCGCCTTCACAGGGCCGCTTAACACTGAAGCTTTCTTT. As protein: CASSAFTGPLNTEAFF. This chain connects TRBV5-1 to TRBJ1-1, with D maybe TRBD1 (6 bases). CDR3 size: 16 residues. Trimming shortened V by 4 bases and J by 2 bases, and 18 bases separated the two germline ends. Germline V CDR1 and CDR2: SGHRS, YFSETQ.

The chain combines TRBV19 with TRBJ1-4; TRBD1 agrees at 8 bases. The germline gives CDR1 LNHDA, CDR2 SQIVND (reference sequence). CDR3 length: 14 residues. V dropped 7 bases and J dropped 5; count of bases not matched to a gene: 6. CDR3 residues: CASTRTGRNEKLFF. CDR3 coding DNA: TGTGCCAGTACTCGGACAGGGAGGAATGAAAAACTGTTTTTT.

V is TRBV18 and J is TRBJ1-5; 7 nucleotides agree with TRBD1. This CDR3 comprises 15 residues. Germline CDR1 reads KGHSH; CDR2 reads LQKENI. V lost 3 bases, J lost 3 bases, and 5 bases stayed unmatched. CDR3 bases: TGTGCCAGCTCACCCCAACAGGGGTTCAATCAGCCCCAGCATTTT. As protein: CASSPQQGFNQPQHF.

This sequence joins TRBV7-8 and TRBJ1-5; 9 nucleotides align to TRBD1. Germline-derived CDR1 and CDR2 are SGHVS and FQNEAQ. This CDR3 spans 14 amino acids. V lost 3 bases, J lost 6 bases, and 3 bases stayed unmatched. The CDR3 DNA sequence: TGTGCCAGCAGCTTGGGACAGGGAATTCAGCCCCAGCATTTT. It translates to CASSLGQGIQPQHF.

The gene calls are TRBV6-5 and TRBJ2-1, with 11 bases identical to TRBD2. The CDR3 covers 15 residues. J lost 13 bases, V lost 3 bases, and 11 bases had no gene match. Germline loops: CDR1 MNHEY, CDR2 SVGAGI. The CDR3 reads CASSYSSGGPNLQFF. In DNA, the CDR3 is TGTGCCAGCAGTTATTCTAGCGGGGGGCCCAACCTCCAGTTCTTC.

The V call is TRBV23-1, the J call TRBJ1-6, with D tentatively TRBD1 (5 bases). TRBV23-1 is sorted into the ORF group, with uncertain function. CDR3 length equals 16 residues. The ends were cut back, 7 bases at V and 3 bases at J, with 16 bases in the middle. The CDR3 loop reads CASTGGDNDYNSPLHF. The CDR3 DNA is TGCGCCAGCACCGGGGGGGATAATGACTATAATTCACCCCTCCACTTT.

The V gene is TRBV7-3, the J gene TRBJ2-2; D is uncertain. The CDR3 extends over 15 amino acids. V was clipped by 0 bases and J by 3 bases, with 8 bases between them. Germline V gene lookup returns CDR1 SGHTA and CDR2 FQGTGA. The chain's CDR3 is CASSLTPQYTGELFF. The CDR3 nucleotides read TGTGCCAGCAGCTTAACTCCCCAATACACCGGGGAGCTGTTTTTT.

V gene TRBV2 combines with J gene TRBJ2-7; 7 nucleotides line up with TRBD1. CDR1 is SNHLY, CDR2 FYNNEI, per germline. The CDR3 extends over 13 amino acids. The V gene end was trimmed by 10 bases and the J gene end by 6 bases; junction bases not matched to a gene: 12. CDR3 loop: CAIPGQTSGEQYF. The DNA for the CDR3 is TGTGCCATCCCGGGACAGACCTCTGGCGAGCAGTACTTC.

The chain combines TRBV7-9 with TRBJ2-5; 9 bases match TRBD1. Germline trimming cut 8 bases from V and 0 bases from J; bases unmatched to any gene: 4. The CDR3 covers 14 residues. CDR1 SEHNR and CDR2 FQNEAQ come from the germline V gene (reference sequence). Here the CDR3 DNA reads TGTGCCAGCGGGACAGGGCGCGACCAAGAGACCCAGTACTTC. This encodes CASGTGRDQETQYF.

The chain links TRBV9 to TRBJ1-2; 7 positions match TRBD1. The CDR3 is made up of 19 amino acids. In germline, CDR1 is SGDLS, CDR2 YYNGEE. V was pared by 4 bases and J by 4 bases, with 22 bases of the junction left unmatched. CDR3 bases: TGTGCCAGCAGCCCCCAGGAGGGGACAGCGGAACTTTTTATCTATGGCTACACCTTC. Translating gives CASSPQEGTAELFIYGYTF.

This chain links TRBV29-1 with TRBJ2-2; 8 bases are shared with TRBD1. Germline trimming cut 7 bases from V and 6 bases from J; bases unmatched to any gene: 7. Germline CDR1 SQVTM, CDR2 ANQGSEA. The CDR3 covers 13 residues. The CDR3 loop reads CSAWTGNSGELFF. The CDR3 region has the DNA TGCAGCGCCTGGACAGGGAATTCCGGGGAGCTGTTTTTT.

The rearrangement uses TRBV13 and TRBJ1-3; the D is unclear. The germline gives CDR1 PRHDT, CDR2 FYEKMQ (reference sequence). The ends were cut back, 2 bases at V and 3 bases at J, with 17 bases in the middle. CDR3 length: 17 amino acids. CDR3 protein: CASSLPSDGRGGNTIYF. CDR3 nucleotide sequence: TGTGCCAGCAGCTTACCCTCGGACGGCCGGGGTGGAAACACCATATATTTT.

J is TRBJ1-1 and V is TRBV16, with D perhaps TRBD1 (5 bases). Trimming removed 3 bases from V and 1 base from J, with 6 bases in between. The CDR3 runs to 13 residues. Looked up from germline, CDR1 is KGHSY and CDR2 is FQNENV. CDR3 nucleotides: TGTGCCAGCAGCCAGACAGCGAACACTGAAGCTTTCTTT. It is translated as CASSQTANTEAFF.

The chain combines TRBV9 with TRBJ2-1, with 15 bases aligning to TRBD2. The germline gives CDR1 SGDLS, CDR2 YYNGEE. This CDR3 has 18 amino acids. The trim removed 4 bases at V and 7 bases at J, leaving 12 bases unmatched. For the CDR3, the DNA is TGTGCCAGCAGCTATCCGGCCGGGACTAGCGGGGGGCATAATGAGCAGTTCTTC. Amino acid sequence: CASSYPAGTSGGHNEQFF. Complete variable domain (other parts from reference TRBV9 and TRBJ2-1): DSGVTQTPKHLITATGQRVTLRCSPRSGDLSVYWYQQSLDQGLQFLIQYYNGEERAKGNILERFSAQQFPDLHSELNLSSLELGDSALYFCASSYPAGTSGGHNEQFFGPGTRLTVL.

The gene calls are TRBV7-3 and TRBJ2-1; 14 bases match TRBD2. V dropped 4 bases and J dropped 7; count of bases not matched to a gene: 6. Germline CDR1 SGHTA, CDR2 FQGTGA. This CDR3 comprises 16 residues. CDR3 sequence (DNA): TGTGCCAGCAGCTCGCCGGGACTAGCGGGGGTGAATGAGCAGTTCTTC. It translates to CASSSPGLAGVNEQFF.

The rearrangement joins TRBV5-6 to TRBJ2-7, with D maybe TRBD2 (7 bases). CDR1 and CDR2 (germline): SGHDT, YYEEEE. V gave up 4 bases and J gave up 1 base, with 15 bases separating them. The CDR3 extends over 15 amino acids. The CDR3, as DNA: TGTGCCAGCAGCGGTGCGGGGGCGCTTTCCTACGAGCAGTACTTC. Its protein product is CASSGAGALSYEQYF. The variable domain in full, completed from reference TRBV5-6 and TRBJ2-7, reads DAGVTQSPTHLIKTRGQQVTLRCSPKSGHDTVSWYQQALGQGPQFIFQYYEEEERQRGNFPDRFSGHQFPNYSSELNVNALLLGDSALYLCASSGAGALSYEQYFGPGTRLTVT.

As DNA, the CDR3 is TGTGCCAGCAGTCTAGGACAGAATCAGCCCCAGCATTTT. It specifies CASSLGQNQPQHF. The V and J genes are TRBV27 and TRBJ1-5; D is perhaps TRBD1 (6 bases). V was shortened by 5 bases and J by 4 bases, with 9 bases between the two germline ends. The CDR3 runs 13 residues. Germline V gene data show CDR1 as MNHEY and CDR2 as SMNVEV (reference sequence).

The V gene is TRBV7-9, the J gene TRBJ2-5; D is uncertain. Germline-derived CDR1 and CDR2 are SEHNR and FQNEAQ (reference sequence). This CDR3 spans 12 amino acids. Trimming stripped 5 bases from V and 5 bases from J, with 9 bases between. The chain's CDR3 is CASSPSFETQYF. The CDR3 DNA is TGTGCCAGCAGCCCCTCTTTCGAGACCCAGTACTTC. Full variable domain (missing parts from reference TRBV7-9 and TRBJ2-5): DTGVSQNPRHKITKRGQNVTFRCDPISEHNRLYWYRQTLGQGPEFLTYFQNEAQLEKSRLLSDRFSAERPKGSFSTLEIQRTEQGDSAMYLCASSPSFETQYFGPGTRLLVL.

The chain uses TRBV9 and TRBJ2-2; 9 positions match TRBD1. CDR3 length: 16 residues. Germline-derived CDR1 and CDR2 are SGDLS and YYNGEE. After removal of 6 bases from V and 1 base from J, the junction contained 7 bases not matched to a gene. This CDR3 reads CASTQVGQGNTGELFF. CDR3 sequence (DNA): TGTGCCAGCACCCAGGTGGGACAGGGGAACACCGGGGAGCTGTTTTTT.

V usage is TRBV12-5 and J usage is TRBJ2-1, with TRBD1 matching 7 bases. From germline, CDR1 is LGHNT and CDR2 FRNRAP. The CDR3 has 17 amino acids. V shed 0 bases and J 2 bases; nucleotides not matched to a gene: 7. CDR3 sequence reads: CASGLVQGTETYNEQFF. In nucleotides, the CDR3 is TGTGCTAGTGGTTTGGTCCAAGGGACAGAAACCTACAATGAGCAGTTCTTC.

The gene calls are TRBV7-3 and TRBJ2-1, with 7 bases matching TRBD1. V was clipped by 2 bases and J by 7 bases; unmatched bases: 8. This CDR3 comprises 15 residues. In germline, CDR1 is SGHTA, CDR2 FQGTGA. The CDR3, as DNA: TGTGCCAGCAGCTTACTGAGACAGGGACGAAATGAGCAGTTCTTC. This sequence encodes CASSLLRQGRNEQFF. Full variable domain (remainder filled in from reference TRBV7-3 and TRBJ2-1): GAGVSQTPSNKVTEKGKYVELRCDPISGHTALYWYRQSLGQGPEFLIYFQGTGAADDSGLPNDRFFAVRPEGSVSTLKIQRTERGDSAVYLCASSLLRQGRNEQFFGPGTRLTVL.

CDR3 region: CASSIIDRDVQPQHF. CDR3 nucleotide sequence: TGTGCCAGTAGTATTATTGACAGGGATGTTCAGCCCCAGCATTTT. The V call is TRBV19, the J call TRBJ1-5; 7 positions match TRBD1. The CDR3 spans 15 residues. CDR1 and CDR2 from the germline V gene are LNHDA and SQIVND (reference sequence). Trimming cost V 3 bases and J 6 bases; bases outside gene matches: 8.